The 14 T cell receptor beta chains reported below all come from one sample, sequenced in a study of blood T cell repertoires in COVID-19. Profiled with immunoSEQ multiplex PCR; TCRdb holds only in-frame clones, not every one. The sample contains roughly 130,000 clones, roughly four fifths of which appear only once. Material for sequencing was PBMCs or T cells enriched from blood (not recorded which). The receptor source for this set is a woman aged 50 to 60 with acute COVID-19.

This chain uses TRBV5-1 with TRBJ1-1; D is unresolved. Trimming removed 1 base at V and 4 bases at J, with 11 bases between. The germline CDR1 and CDR2 sequences are SGHRS and YFSETQ. This CDR3 has 14 residues. The CDR3 sequence is CASSLSPRATEAFF. In DNA form, the CDR3 reads TGCGCCAGCAGCTTGAGCCCGAGGGCCACTGAAGCTTTCTTT.

The chain uses TRBV6-5 and TRBJ2-5; the D is unclear. This CDR3 contains 16 residues. Germline CDR1 is MNHEY and CDR2 is SVGAGI. V lost 3 bases and J lost 8, with 22 bases in between. CDR3 protein: CASSYMKRSPHSTQYF. The CDR3 nucleotides are TGTGCCAGCAGTTATATGAAGCGATCCCCTCATTCCACCCAGTACTTC.

This clone showed up just a few times. The chain uses TRBV2 and TRBJ2-2; 10 bases line up with TRBD2. V lost 7 bases to trimming and J lost 7 bases; unmatched junction nucleotides: 12. The CDR3 sequence is 16 residues long. Germline V lookup: CDR1 SNHLY, CDR2 FYNNEI. CDR3 region: CASKDGLAGEVGELFF. CDR3 sequence (DNA): TGTGCCAGCAAGGACGGGCTAGCGGGAGAAGTCGGGGAGCTGTTTTTT.

This chain uses TRBV30 with TRBJ2-5; the D gene is possibly TRBD1 (6 bases). Germline lookup yields CDR1 GTSNPN and CDR2 SVGIG (reference sequence). V was shortened by 4 bases and J by 5 bases, with 17 bases between the two germline ends. The length of the CDR3 is 14 residues. The CDR3 DNA is TGTGCCTGGACCGTAGGGGGAGCGGTTGAGACCCAGTACTTC. Residues: CAWTVGGAVETQYF.

This clone has only one observation. CDR3 in amino acids: CASSWGVGMNTEAFF. CDR3 nucleotides: TGTGCCAGCAGCTGGGGGGTGGGTATGAACACTGAAGCTTTCTTT. The gene calls are TRBV7-2 and TRBJ1-1, with D perhaps matching TRBD1 (5 bases). Germline V lookup: CDR1 SGHTA, CDR2 FQGNSA. Trimming shortened V by 4 bases and J by 0 bases, and 12 bases separated the two germline ends. CDR3 length: 15 residues.

DNA for the CDR3: TGCGCCAGCAGCGCGCCCCTATTTAACACCGGGGAGCTGTTTTTT. Translation: CASSAPLFNTGELFF. The chain carries TRBV5-1 and TRBJ2-2, with D unclear. This CDR3 has 15 amino acids. V dropped 4 bases and J dropped 2 bases, with 12 bases sitting between them. The V gene's germline CDR1 is SGHRS and CDR2 YFSETQ.

V and J are TRBV19 and TRBJ1-4; D is perhaps TRBD1 (5 bases). Trimming pared 3 bases from V and 3 bases from J, leaving 8 bases between. The germline gives CDR1 LNHDA, CDR2 SQIVND (reference sequence). This CDR3 spans 14 amino acids. The CDR3 DNA reads as TGTGCCAGTAGTATCTGGGGGGCTAATGAAAAACTGTTTTTT. Its protein is CASSIWGANEKLFF.

The V gene is TRBV4-2, the J gene TRBJ2-7; D is possibly TRBD2 (5 bases). Germline-derived CDR1 and CDR2 are LGHNA and YNFKEQ. The CDR3 consists of 14 residues. V was trimmed by 1 base and J by 6 bases, leaving 13 bases between them. The DNA of the CDR3 is TGTGCCAGCAGCCAAGGGCTGGCTAGCTTCGAGCAGTACTTC. This sequence encodes CASSQGLASFEQYF.

This clone appeared a single time. Different DNA sequences within this sample yield the same CDR3. The chain uses TRBV4-1 and TRBJ1-4; possible D gene TRBD1, 6 bases. There are 15 residues in the CDR3. The ends were cut back, 3 bases at V and 2 bases at J, with 10 bases in the middle. The V gene's germline CDR1 is MGHRA and CDR2 YSYEKL. The DNA for the CDR3 is TGCGCCAGCAGCCAGAGGGGGGGCACTAATGAAAAACTGTTTTTT. It specifies CASSQRGGTNEKLFF.

The V gene is TRBV10-3, the J gene TRBJ2-7, with a tentative D call TRBD1 (5 bases). The V gene lost 3 bases and the J gene lost 1 base, with 16 bases spanning the gap. The length of the CDR3 is 16 residues. CDR1 and CDR2 (germline): ENHRY, SYGVKD. The CDR3 is CAISDIDRIGSYEQYF. CDR3 DNA sequence: TGTGCCATCAGTGACATAGACAGAATCGGGTCCTACGAGCAGTACTTC.

The chain is built from TRBV7-3 and TRBJ2-1, with D perhaps matching TRBD2 (6 bases). Trimming shortened V by 2 bases and J by 5 bases, and 10 bases separated the two germline ends. Germline values: CDR1 SGHTA, CDR2 FQGTGA. The CDR3 is 14 amino acids. In DNA, the CDR3 is TGTGCCAGCAGCTTAGGCGGGACCCACAATGAGCAGTTCTTC. Translating gives CASSLGGTHNEQFF.

The chain's CDR3 is CASSVGGGYNEQFF. CDR3 in DNA: TGTGCCAGCAGCGTAGGCGGAGGATACAATGAGCAGTTCTTC. V and J are TRBV9 and TRBJ2-1, with D perhaps matching TRBD2 (5 bases). The CDR3 is 14 residues long. Germline V gene lookup returns CDR1 SGDLS and CDR2 YYNGEE. V lost 0 bases to trimming and J lost 4 bases, with 8 bases between them.

The rearrangement joins TRBV19 to TRBJ1-1, with D unclear. CDR1 and CDR2 (germline): LNHDA, SQIVND (reference sequence). CDR3 size: 13 residues. Trimming took 7 bases from V and 7 from J, leaving 16 bases between them. CDR3 sequence: CASIARDGFEAFF. CDR3 sequence (DNA): TGTGCCAGTATAGCCCGCGACGGATTTGAAGCTTTCTTT.

This chain connects TRBV5-1 to TRBJ2-5, with TRBD2 matching 8 bases. Germline assignment: CDR1 SGHRS and CDR2 YFSETQ. The CDR3 runs to 15 residues. With V trimmed by 1 base and J by 4 bases, 6 bases remained unmatched. DNA for the CDR3: TGCGCCAGCAGCTTGTGGGCGGGAGGCGTAGAGACCCAGTACTTC. The encoded protein is CASSLWAGGVETQYF. The variable domain in full, with the rest retrieved from reference TRBV5-1 and TRBJ2-5, is KAGVTQTPRYLIKTRGQQVTLSCSPISGHRSVSWYQQTPGQGLQFLFEYFSETQRNKGNFPGRFSGRQFSNSRSEMNVSTLELGDSALYLCASSLWAGGVETQYFGPGTRLLVL.